One T cell receptor beta chain is described in this entry. Its antigen is still unknown. Sequencing was performed with immunoSEQ multiplex PCR; in TCRdb, only in-frame clones are kept and a portion is missing. The data hold more than 2 million clones, with roughly 95% observed a single time. This sample was taken from a study of shared clonotypes between healthy human individuals. Turning to the study itself: Each donor's CD8 memory used one plate, CD8 naive two, each CD4 subset three.

It was into CD45RA+ naive and CD45RA-negative memory subsets that the CD4+ cells were split. Findings of the study overall: Clonotypes which were not shared had lower generation probabilities than clonotypes that all four donors shared.

The CDR3 sequence is 13 residues long. Germline V gene data show CDR1 as SQVTM and CDR2 as ANQGSEA. V dropped 7 bases and J dropped 8 bases, with 17 bases sitting between them. This receptor was taken from a man between 18 and 35 years old in good health. Sequencing was done on a sample of naive CD4+ T cells sorted from blood. Regarding subset: CD45RA+ positively selected. The V call is TRBV29-1, the J call TRBJ1-4; no definite D call. The CDR3 protein is CSGKQPGVEKLFF. For the CDR3, the DNA is TGCAGCGGGAAACAGCCGGGAGTAGAAAAACTGTTTTTT.